Below are 18 T cell receptor beta chains sequenced from a single sample in a study of blood T cell repertoires in COVID-19. TCRdb keeps only in-frame clones here, not all; method: immunoSEQ multiplex PCR. The data show 300,000 to 450,000 clones, about 88% seen once. Sequencing was performed on PBMCs or T cells enriched from blood (not recorded which). The origin of the receptors is a woman in her twenties or thirties who had recovered from COVID-19.

This chain links TRBV28 with TRBJ1-6; the match to TRBD1 covers 9 bases. The CDR3 is made up of 15 amino acids. Looked up from germline, CDR1 is MDHEN and CDR2 is SYDVKM. V lost 4 bases and J lost 6; bases outside the gene matches: 4. The CDR3 here is CASSSMDRGNSPLHF. The CDR3 bases are TGTGCCAGCAGTTCAATGGACAGGGGTAATTCACCCCTCCACTTT.

This rearrangement joins TRBV15 to TRBJ1-5, with a tentative D call TRBD1 (5 bases). Germline V gene data show CDR1 as LNHNV and CDR2 as YYDKDF (reference sequence). Trimming shortened V by 3 bases and J by 3 bases, and 15 bases separated the two germline ends. The CDR3 extends over 16 amino acids. The CDR3 region is CATSSTKQELNQPQHF. CDR3 DNA sequence: TGTGCCACCAGCAGCACGAAACAGGAGCTCAATCAGCCCCAGCATTTT.

The rearrangement joins TRBV2 to TRBJ2-7, with D unresolved. The CDR3 consists of 14 residues. Trimming took 7 bases from V and 6 from J, leaving 19 bases between them. CDR1 and CDR2 from the germline V gene are SNHLY and FYNNEI. CDR3 nucleotide sequence: TGTGCCAGCACTGAGACTTCGAACACGCTCGAGCAGTACTTC. This gives the protein CASTETSNTLEQYF.

The chain joins TRBV28 to TRBJ2-5; TRBD1 matches 10 bases. Germline values: CDR1 MDHEN, CDR2 SYDVKM. The V and J ends lost 1 base and 5 bases, in that order; junction bases with no gene match: 16. There are 19 residues in the CDR3. The chain's CDR3 is CASSLSPLDRGDVWETQYF. CDR3 sequence (DNA): TGTGCCAGCAGTTTATCCCCTTTGGACAGGGGGGACGTTTGGGAGACCCAGTACTTC.

The chain links TRBV11-2 to TRBJ1-5; TRBD1 matches 7 bases. The CDR3 is made up of 16 amino acids. V shed 4 bases, J shed 0 bases, and the junction held 6 bases outside the gene matches. The V gene's germline CDR1 is SGHAT and CDR2 FQNNGV. The CDR3: CASSYGTAGSNQPQHF. In DNA, the CDR3 is TGTGCCAGCAGCTATGGGACAGCGGGTAGCAATCAGCCCCAGCATTTT.

The chain has TRBV11-2 and TRBJ2-5; 10 positions agree with TRBD2. Germline assignment: CDR1 SGHAT and CDR2 FQNNGV. V dropped 1 base and J dropped 2; count of bases not matched to a gene: 7. This CDR3 is 17 amino acids long. The CDR3 region has the DNA TGTGCCAGCAGCTTAGGCCGGCTAGCGGGGGTTCAAGAGACCCAGTACTTC. This codes for CASSLGRLAGVQETQYF.

The chain carries TRBV20-1 and TRBJ2-3, with 8 nucleotides matching TRBD2. Germline V lookup: CDR1 DFQATT, CDR2 SNEGSKA (reference sequence). Trimming took 6 bases from V and 4 from J; bases not matched to a gene: 12. The CDR3 extends over 15 amino acids. The CDR3 DNA follows: TGCAGTGCCAGTAGCCGAGCGGGGGTACCAGATACGCAGTATTTT. It specifies CSASSRAGVPDTQYF.

This sequence joins TRBV28 and TRBJ1-1, with TRBD1 matching over 9 bases. The V gene end was trimmed by 5 bases and the J gene end by 5 bases; junction bases not matched to a gene: 6. The CDR3 contains 14 residues. The germline CDR1 and CDR2 sequences are MDHEN and SYDVKM. The CDR3 is CASSPGTGRTEAFF. Written as DNA, the CDR3 is TGTGCCAGCAGTCCCGGGACAGGGAGAACTGAAGCTTTCTTT.

For the CDR3, the DNA is TGTGCCACCAGTGACCCAAGGACAGTTGGAAACACCATATATTTT. This sequence encodes CATSDPRTVGNTIYF. This chain connects TRBV24-1 to TRBJ1-3, with D tentatively TRBD1 (6 bases). V gave up 4 bases and J gave up 3 bases, with 12 bases separating them. Germline-derived CDR1 and CDR2 are KGHDR and SFDVKD. This CDR3 has 15 residues.

This chain uses TRBV14 with TRBJ2-1; D uncertain. Trimming left V 3 bases short and J 4 bases short, with 19 bases between. The CDR3 runs to 17 residues. Germline CDR1 reads SGHDN; CDR2 reads FVKESK. CDR3 residues: CASSHRDPPGPYNEQFF. The CDR3 DNA reads as TGTGCCAGCAGCCATCGAGACCCCCCTGGGCCATACAATGAGCAGTTCTTC.

The V and J genes are TRBV2 and TRBJ2-2, with D maybe TRBD2 (7 bases). V lost 10 bases to trimming and J lost 1 base, with 16 bases between them. CDR1 SNHLY and CDR2 FYNNEI come from the germline V gene. The length of the CDR3 is 15 residues. CDR3: CATPIGGENTGELFF. The CDR3 DNA sequence: TGTGCCACACCCATAGGGGGGGAGAACACCGGGGAGCTGTTTTTT.

V usage is TRBV9 and J usage is TRBJ1-3, with 7 bases lining up with TRBD1. The CDR3 sequence is 17 residues long. CDR1 SGDLS and CDR2 YYNGEE come from the germline V gene. The ends lost 5 bases at V and 0 bases at J; junction bases unmatched: 11. The CDR3 DNA reads as TGTGCCAGCAGTGCAACAGGGGAGGTCCACTCTGGAAACACCATATATTTT. Its protein product is CASSATGEVHSGNTIYF.

This rearrangement joins TRBV28 to TRBJ1-3; no definite D call. Trimming removed 4 bases from V and 0 bases from J, with 7 bases in between. The germline gives CDR1 MDHEN, CDR2 SYDVKM. CDR3 length: 14 amino acids. CDR3 protein: CASSSAGSGNTIYF. In DNA form, the CDR3 reads TGTGCCAGCAGTTCAGCGGGCTCTGGAAACACCATATATTTT.

In its sample, this clone was seen a few times. The chain joins TRBV18 to TRBJ2-2; D might be TRBD1 (5 bases). V shed 1 base and J shed 0 bases, with 18 bases lying between them. The length of the CDR3 is 19 residues. Germline assignment: CDR1 KGHSH and CDR2 LQKENI. The CDR3 nucleotides read TGTGCCAGCTCACCACGGGCAAAAGGGGTCTTTTCGAACACCGGGGAGCTGTTTTTT. Protein sequence: CASSPRAKGVFSNTGELFF. Full variable domain (missing parts from reference TRBV18 and TRBJ2-2): NAGVMQNPRHLVRRRGQEARLRCSPMKGHSHVYWYRQLPEEGLKFMVYLQKENIIDESGMPKERFSAEFPKEGPSILRIQQVVRGDSAAYFCASSPRAKGVFSNTGELFFGEGSRLTVL.

V and J are TRBV29-1 and TRBJ2-1; the D gene is possibly TRBD1 (6 bases). Per germline, CDR1 SQVTM and CDR2 ANQGSEA. Between the trimmed V and J ends, which lost 2 bases and 5 bases, there was a span of 16 bases. CDR3 length equals 15 residues. Here the CDR3 DNA reads TGCAGCGTTGAATCTGCCAGGGGCGTGAACAATGAGCAGTTCTTC. It translates to CSVESARGVNNEQFF.

This clone was observed once. The chain links TRBV5-1 to TRBJ1-4, with 9 bases lining up with TRBD1. The trim removed 0 bases at V and 10 bases at J, leaving 4 bases unmatched. Germline V gene data show CDR1 as SGHRS and CDR2 as YFSETQ. This CDR3 has 14 amino acids. CDR3 sequence reads: CASSLGTGERKLFF. CDR3 DNA sequence: TGCGCCAGCAGCTTGGGGACAGGGGAGAGAAAACTGTTTTTT.

The V and J genes are TRBV29-1 and TRBJ2-1, with 7 bases aligning to TRBD1. Unmatched junction bases numbered 6, after V lost 6 bases and J lost 4 bases. The germline gives CDR1 SQVTM, CDR2 ANQGSEA. The CDR3 is 13 amino acids. The CDR3 protein is CSVYGTEYNEQFF. CDR3 DNA sequence: TGCAGCGTCTATGGGACAGAGTACAATGAGCAGTTCTTC.

This chain connects TRBV28 to TRBJ2-4; 7 nucleotides align to TRBD2. The germline gives CDR1 MDHEN, CDR2 SYDVKM. The CDR3 loop spans 14 amino acids. The V segment lost 3 bases and the J segment 6 bases; nucleotides outside the gene matches: 5. CDR3 loop: CASSLGRAGNIQYF. CDR3 coding DNA: TGTGCCAGCAGTTTGGGGAGGGCTGGAAACATTCAGTACTTC.